This T cell receptor beta chain was found in a study of blood T cell repertoires in COVID-19. Repertoires were generated with immunoSEQ multiplex PCR, while TCRdb's copy carries only in-frame clones and drops some. The sample includes 60,000 to 80,000 clones, approximately 85% of them seen just once. The CDR3 totals 15 residues. V and J are TRBV21-1 and TRBJ1-5; TRBD1, as called in the table, went unchecked against the DNA. TRBV21-1 is given as a pseudogene. The source of this sequence is a man in his fifties or sixties with acute or convalescent COVID-19. The sample taken for sequencing was peripheral blood. Written as DNA, the CDR3 is TGTGCCAGCAGCATATTCGCAGGGGAGTATCAGCCCCAGCATTTT. Translation: CASSIFAGEYQPQHF.